This passage covers 20 T cell receptor beta chains from one sample sequenced in a study of T cell responses to AZD1222 COVID-19 vaccine. The table came from immunoSEQ multiplex PCR; TCRdb's copy has only in-frame clones and leaves some out. The sample yields about 120,000 clones, about 91% seen once. This material consisted of peripheral blood, taken 28 days after the second AZD1222 dose. The receptors were gathered from an adult who received the AZD1222 COVID-19 vaccine.

The chain uses TRBV29-1 and TRBJ2-1, with a possible D match to TRBD2 (5 bases). CDR1 is SQVTM and CDR2 is ANQGSEA in the germline V gene. This CDR3 is 12 amino acids long. V was trimmed by 7 bases and J by 6 bases, leaving 13 bases between them. The CDR3 loop is CSAAYSANEQFF. CDR3 DNA: TGCAGCGCGGCTTATAGCGCCAATGAGCAGTTCTTC.

This clone came up once. V gene TRBV20-1 combines with J gene TRBJ2-1, with 13 bases matching TRBD2. J gave up 7 bases and V 3 bases, and 3 bases lay outside the gene matches. Germline loops: CDR1 DFQATT, CDR2 SNEGSKA (reference sequence). This CDR3 has 14 residues. The CDR3 here is CSASTSGRVNEQFF. The CDR3 DNA sequence: TGCAGTGCTAGTACTAGCGGGAGGGTTAATGAGCAGTTCTTC.

The genes are TRBV11-2 and TRBJ2-1; TRBD2 matches at 10 bases. This CDR3 has 15 residues. Germline loops: CDR1 SGHAT, CDR2 FQNNGV. With V trimmed by 6 bases and J by 2 bases, 4 bases remained unmatched. CDR3 region: CASSLTSGTYNEQFF. The CDR3 nucleotides are TGTGCCAGCAGTCTAACTAGCGGGACCTACAATGAGCAGTTCTTC. The variable domain in full, completed from reference TRBV11-2 and TRBJ2-1, reads EAGVAQSPRYKIIEKRQSVAFWCNPISGHATLYWYQQILGQGPKLLIQFQNNGVVDDSQLPKDRFSAERLKGVDSTLKIQPAKLEDSAVYLCASSLTSGTYNEQFFGPGTRLTVL.

The chain is built from TRBV7-6 and TRBJ1-1, with TRBD1 matching over 10 bases. The CDR3 is 15 residues long. The germline CDR1 and CDR2 sequences are SGHVS and FNYEAQ. V gave up 4 bases and J gave up 2 bases; unmatched junction bases: 4. The CDR3 spells CASSWDRGINTEAFF. The CDR3 bases are TGTGCCAGCAGCTGGGACAGGGGTATCAACACTGAAGCTTTCTTT.

The rearrangement joins TRBV7-8 to TRBJ2-1, with unresolved D. Germline values: CDR1 SGHVS, CDR2 FQNEAQ. This CDR3 region has 19 residues. With 1 base removed from V and 7 bases from J, the gap between germline ends came to 26 bases. The CDR3 is CASSLGPYTPTMRRNEQFF. CDR3 DNA sequence: TGTGCCAGCAGCTTAGGGCCCTATACCCCTACAATGCGTCGGAATGAGCAGTTCTTC.

The chain employs TRBV7-8 and TRBJ2-2; D remains ambiguous. In germline, CDR1 is SGHVS, CDR2 FQNEAQ. Trimming shortened V by 5 bases and J by 6 bases, and 7 bases separated the two germline ends. This CDR3 comprises 12 residues. CDR3 DNA sequence: TGTGCCAGCAGCCTCCCCCCCGGGGAGCTGTTTTTT. It specifies CASSLPPGELFF. Using reference TRBV7-8 and TRBJ2-2 for the parts outside the CDR3, the full variable domain is GAGVSQSPRYKVAKRGQDVALRCDPISGHVSLFWYQQALGQGPEFLTYFQNEAQLDKSGLPSDRFFAERPEGSVSTLKIQRTQQEDSAVYLCASSLPPGELFFGEGSRLTVL.

The V gene is TRBV23-1, the J gene TRBJ2-7, with 7 bases lining up with TRBD1. TRBV23-1 is flagged as an ORF with uncertain function. The CDR3 is 17 amino acids. The junction had 11 bases not matched to a gene; V was cut back by 3 bases and J by 0 bases. The CDR3 nucleotides read TGCGCCAGCAGTCACTCGCGACAGGGTCCCCCCTCCTACGAGCAGTACTTC. Translating gives CASSHSRQGPPSYEQYF.

V usage is TRBV23-1 and J usage is TRBJ2-7; TRBD2 matches 13 bases. TRBV23-1 is assigned to the ORF class and has an uncertain function. This CDR3 is 17 amino acids long. V lost 0 bases, J lost 0 bases, and 2 bases stayed unmatched. The CDR3 DNA reads TGCGCCAGCAGTCAATCGGGACTAGCGGGAAGCTCCTACGAGCAGTACTTC. The encoded protein is CASSQSGLAGSSYEQYF.

The V and J genes are TRBV11-2 and TRBJ2-1; TRBD2 aligns across 11 bases. The length of the CDR3 is 14 residues. V trimming: 5 bases; J trimming: 5 bases; junction bases outside the gene matches: 2. Germline CDR1 is SGHAT and CDR2 is FQNNGV. The CDR3 DNA is TGTGCCAGCAGCCTACTAGCGGGAGACAATGAGCAGTTCTTC. Protein sequence: CASSLLAGDNEQFF.

A single count supports this clone. Within the sample, other DNA sequences also encode this same CDR3. J is TRBJ1-1 and V is TRBV5-1, with unresolved D. Germline values: CDR1 SGHRS, CDR2 YFSETQ. V was shortened by 1 base and J by 5 bases, with 12 bases between the two germline ends. This CDR3 spans 14 amino acids. In DNA form, the CDR3 reads TGCGCCAGCAGCTTGTTGGGAGTTTCGACTGAAGCTTTCTTT. As protein: CASSLLGVSTEAFF.

The chain employs TRBV5-1 and TRBJ1-4, with no clear D. Trimming took 5 bases from V and 6 from J, leaving 14 bases between them. CDR1 is SGHRS and CDR2 is YFSETQ in the germline V gene. The CDR3 is 14 amino acids. DNA for the CDR3: TGCGCCAGCAGAATCGGGGAAGTTTATGAAAAACTGTTTTTT. Translated: CASRIGEVYEKLFF.

The rearrangement uses TRBV9 and TRBJ2-3; D is uncertain. The CDR3 covers 14 residues. The germline gives CDR1 SGDLS, CDR2 YYNGEE. V was cut by 3 bases and J by 2 bases, with 10 bases left in between. As DNA, the CDR3 is TGTGCCAGCAGCGGCCGGGTCGACACAGATACGCAGTATTTT. This translates into CASSGRVDTDTQYF.

This chain connects TRBV27 to TRBJ2-1; D call uncertain. This CDR3 contains 16 residues. Deletions cut 2 bases from V and 1 base from J, with 12 bases between. Germline V gives CDR1 MNHEY, CDR2 SMNVEV (reference sequence). CDR3 in DNA: TGTGCCAGCAGTTTAGCCTCCACCGAATCCTACAATGAGCAGTTCTTC. It encodes CASSLASTESYNEQFF.

The V gene is TRBV6-2 or TRBV6-3, the J gene TRBJ1-1; tentative D call: TRBD1 (6 bases). The V gene lost 2 bases and the J gene lost 1 base, with 8 bases spanning the gap. The CDR3 extends over 14 amino acids. Germline V gene sequence: CDR1 MNHEY, CDR2 SVGEGT. CDR3 region: CASSYGGQNTEAFF. The CDR3, as DNA: TGTGCCAGCAGTTACGGGGGACAGAACACTGAAGCTTTCTTT.

The chain couples TRBV19 to TRBJ2-7, with D perhaps TRBD2 (6 bases). Trimming left V 1 base short and J 2 bases short, with 12 bases between. The CDR3 covers 15 residues. The V gene's germline CDR1 is LNHDA and CDR2 SQIVND (reference sequence). CDR3 sequence reads: CASSIGGSGTYEQYF. CDR3 bases: TGTGCCAGTAGTATAGGTGGTAGCGGAACCTACGAGCAGTACTTC.

Points on this clone: One junction end does not reproduce the germline sequence, and a read error may be involved. The CDR3 is CASRPWDRATAGGFF. CDR3 coding DNA: TGTGCCAGCAGACCATGGGACAGGGCTACCGCCGGGGGGTTTTTT. The chain joins TRBV6-5 to TRBJ1-6, with 9 bases lining up with TRBD1. Germline loops: CDR1 MNHEY, CDR2 SVGAGI. The CDR3 consists of 15 residues.

The genes are TRBV4-1 and TRBJ1-6, with D unresolved. The CDR3 contains 16 residues. The germline V gene encodes CDR1 MGHRA and CDR2 YSYEKL. V was trimmed by 0 bases and J by 9 bases, leaving 15 bases between them. In DNA form, the CDR3 reads TGCGCCAGCAGCCAAGATTCCGTCTTTGTTATTTCACCCCTCCACTTT. It yields the protein CASSQDSVFVISPLHF.

This rearrangement joins TRBV7-2 to TRBJ1-1, with D maybe TRBD1 (5 bases). V was trimmed by 1 base and J by 4 bases, leaving 13 bases between them. This CDR3 spans 15 amino acids. The germline V gene encodes CDR1 SGHTA and CDR2 FQGNSA. The CDR3 here is CASSLVQGWGTEAFF. DNA for the CDR3: TGTGCCAGCAGCTTAGTCCAGGGATGGGGCACTGAAGCTTTCTTT.

The rearrangement uses TRBV2 and TRBJ1-1; D gene ambiguous. V was clipped by 6 bases and J by 5 bases, with 19 bases between them. The CDR3 is made up of 15 amino acids. Germline V gene lookup returns CDR1 SNHLY and CDR2 FYNNEI. CDR3 in DNA: TGTGCCAGCAGACCGCCGGGCTCCGGGAGGACTGAAGCTTTCTTT. Residues: CASRPPGSGRTEAFF.

J is TRBJ2-7 and V is TRBV5-1; D is unclear. The CDR3 has 12 amino acids. The V end lost 6 bases, the J end lost 6 bases, and 13 bases lay between the germline ends. Germline CDR1 reads SGHRS; CDR2 reads YFSETQ. As DNA, the CDR3 is TGCGCCAGCATGGAGCCCTTGGGCGAGCAGTACTTC. It encodes CASMEPLGEQYF.